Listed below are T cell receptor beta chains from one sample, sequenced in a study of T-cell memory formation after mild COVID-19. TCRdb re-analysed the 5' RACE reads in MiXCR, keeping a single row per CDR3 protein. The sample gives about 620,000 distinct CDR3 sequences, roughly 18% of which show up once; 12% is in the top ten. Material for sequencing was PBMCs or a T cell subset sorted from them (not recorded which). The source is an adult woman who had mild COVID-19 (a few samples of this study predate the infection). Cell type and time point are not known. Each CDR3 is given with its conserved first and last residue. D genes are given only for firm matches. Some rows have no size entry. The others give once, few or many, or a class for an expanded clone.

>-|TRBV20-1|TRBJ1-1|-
CSARDQTLSGMNTEAFF
TGCAGTGCTAGAGATCAGACCCTTAGCGGAATGAACACTGAAGCTTTCTTT
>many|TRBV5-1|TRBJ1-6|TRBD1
CASSLEGDRGLSPLHF
TGCGCCAGCAGCTTGGAAGGGGACAGGGGGCTTTCACCCCTCCACTTT
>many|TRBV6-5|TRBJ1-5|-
CASSRGGGNQPQHF
TGCGCCAGCAGCCGAGGAGGAGGCAATCAGCCCCAGCATTTT
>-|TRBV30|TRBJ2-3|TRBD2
CAWSATTGLAGVTGFTDTQYF
TGTGCCTGGAGTGCAACCACGGGACTAGCGGGAGTCACCGGCTTCACAGATACGCAGTATTTT
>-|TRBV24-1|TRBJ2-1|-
CATSAQQGEQFF
TGTGCCACCAGTGCCCAACAGGGTGAGCAGTTCTTC
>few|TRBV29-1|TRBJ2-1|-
CSVEEGEAWNEQFF
TGCAGCGTTGAAGAGGGAGAGGCGTGGAATGAGCAGTTCTTC
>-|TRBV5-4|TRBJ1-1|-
CASSPQGNSRGAFF
TGTGCCAGCAGCCCACAGGGCAATTCGCGGGGAGCTTTCTTT
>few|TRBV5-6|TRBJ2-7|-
CASSLRWDEGYEQYF
TGTGCCAGCAGCTTGCGATGGGATGAGGGATACGAGCAGTACTTC
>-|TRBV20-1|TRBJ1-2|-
CSGDPTGFYGYTF
TGCAGTGGAGACCCTACAGGGTTCTATGGCTACACCTTC
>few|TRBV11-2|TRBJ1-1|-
CASSSRGSMNTEAFF
TGTGCCAGCAGCTCCCGGGGCAGCATGAACACTGAAGCTTTCTTT
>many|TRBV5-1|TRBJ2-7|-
CASSYGTANYEQYF
TGCGCCAGCAGCTACGGGACGGCTAACTACGAGCAGTACTTC
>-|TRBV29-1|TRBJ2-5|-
CSVTQGKRETQYF
TGCAGCGTCACTCAGGGGAAGCGGGAGACCCAGTACTTC
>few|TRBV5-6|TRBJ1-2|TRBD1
CASRRQGGHYGYTF
TGTGCCAGCAGACGACAGGGAGGTCACTATGGCTACACCTTC
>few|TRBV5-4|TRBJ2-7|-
CASSLVVGDYEQYF
TGTGCCAGCAGCTTGGTGGTGGGGGATTATGAGCAGTACTTC
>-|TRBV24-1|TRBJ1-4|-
CATSESPGATNEKLFF
TGTGCCACCAGTGAATCCCCGGGGGCAACTAATGAAAAACTGTTTTTT
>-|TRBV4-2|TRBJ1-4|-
CASSQETANEKLFF
TGTGCCAGCAGCCAAGAGACAGCTAATGAAAAACTGTTTTTT
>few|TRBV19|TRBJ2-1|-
CASRRANNEQFF
TGTGCCAGTAGAAGGGCAAACAATGAGCAGTTCTTC
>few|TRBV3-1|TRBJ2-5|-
CASRPNLDRDQETQYF
TGTGCCAGCAGGCCGAACCTGGACAGAGACCAAGAGACCCAGTACTTC
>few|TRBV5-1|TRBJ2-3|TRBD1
CASSIDRGSGTDTQYF
TGCGCCAGCAGCATAGACAGGGGATCGGGCACAGATACGCAGTATTTT
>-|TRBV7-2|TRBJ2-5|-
CASSFLSGFQETQYF
TGTGCCAGCAGCTTCCTCAGCGGGTTCCAAGAGACCCAGTACTTC
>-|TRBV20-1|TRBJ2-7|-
CSAGGIRSYEQYF
TGCAGTGCTGGTGGCATCAGATCCTACGAGCAGTACTTC
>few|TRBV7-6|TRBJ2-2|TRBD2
CASRELAGGNTGELFF
TGTGCCAGCAGGGAGCTAGCGGGGGGTAACACCGGGGAGCTGTTTTTT
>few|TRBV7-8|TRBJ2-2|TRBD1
CASSLEVGKDRVTGELFF
TGTGCCAGCAGCTTAGAGGTTGGGAAGGACAGGGTCACCGGGGAGCTGTTTTTT
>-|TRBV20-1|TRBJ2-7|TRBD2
CSARPSGRLYEQYF
TGCAGTGCTAGACCTAGCGGGAGATTATACGAGCAGTACTTC
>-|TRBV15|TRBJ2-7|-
CATRRDLSYEQYF
TGTGCCACCAGGAGAGACTTATCCTACGAGCAGTACTTC
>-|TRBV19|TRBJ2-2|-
CASSIWTVNTGELFF
TGTGCCAGTAGTATATGGACAGTGAACACCGGGGAGCTGTTTTTT
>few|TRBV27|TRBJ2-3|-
CASGPAQYF
TGTGCCAGCGGCCCAGCGCAGTATTTT
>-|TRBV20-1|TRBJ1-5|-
CSAREKNQPQHF
TGCAGTGCTAGGGAGAAGAATCAGCCCCAGCATTTT
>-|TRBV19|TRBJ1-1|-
CASRRLAGGVNTEAFF
TGTGCCAGTAGGAGATTGGCAGGTGGGGTGAACACTGAAGCTTTCTTT
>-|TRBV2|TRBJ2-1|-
CASSDPGRGYEQFF
TGTGCCAGCAGTGATCCGGGGCGGGGTTATGAGCAGTTCTTC
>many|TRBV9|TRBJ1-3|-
CASSLDESSGNTIYF
TGTGCCAGCAGCTTGGACGAGAGCTCTGGAAACACCATATATTTT
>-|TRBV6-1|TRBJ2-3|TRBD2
CASSEFSGLTDTQYF
TGTGCCAGCAGTGAATTTAGCGGGCTCACAGATACGCAGTATTTT
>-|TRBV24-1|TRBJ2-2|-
CATSDRVPGATGELFF
TGTGCCACCAGTGATCGAGTACCGGGAGCCACCGGGGAGCTGTTTTTT
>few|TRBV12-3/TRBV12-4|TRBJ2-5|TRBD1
CASSTLQGAGETQYF
TGTGCCAGCAGTACCTTACAGGGGGCCGGGGAGACCCAGTACTTC
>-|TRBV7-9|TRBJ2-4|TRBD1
CASSFQGAAKNIQYF
TGTGCCAGCAGCTTCCAGGGGGCCGCCAAAAACATTCAGTACTTC
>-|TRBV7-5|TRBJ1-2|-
CISVPEAYSLPSFRDPGKNGYTF
-
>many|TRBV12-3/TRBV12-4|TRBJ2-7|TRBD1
CASSSAPRDSEQYF
TGTGCCAGCAGTTCCGCCCCCCGGGACAGCGAGCAGTACTTC
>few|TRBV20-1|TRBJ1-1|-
CSARDARMNTEAFF
TGCAGTGCTAGAGATGCCCGGATGAACACTGAAGCTTTCTTT
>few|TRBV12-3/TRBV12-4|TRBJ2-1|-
CASSSSSLEQFF
TGTGCCAGCAGTTCGAGTAGCCTGGAGCAGTTCTTC
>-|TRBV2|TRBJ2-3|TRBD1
CASSVPGTGEFDTQYF
TGTGCCAGCAGCGTCCCCGGGACAGGGGAATTTGATACGCAGTATTTT
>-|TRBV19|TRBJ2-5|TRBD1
CASSIRVTGGIGETQYF
TGTGCCAGTAGTATACGGGTTACAGGGGGCATTGGAGAGACCCAGTACTTC
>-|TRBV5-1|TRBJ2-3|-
CASSGAQRSTDTQYF
TGCGCCAGCAGTGGGGCCCAAAGGTCGACAGATACGCAGTATTTT
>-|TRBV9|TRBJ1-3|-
CASSEDDSGNTIYF
TGTGCCAGCAGCGAGGATGACTCTGGAAACACCATATATTTT
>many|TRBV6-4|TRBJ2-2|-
CASSGQSTGELFF
TGTGCCAGCAGTGGACAGTCCACCGGGGAGCTGTTTTTT
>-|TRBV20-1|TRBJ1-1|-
CSAPATGTGNTEAFF
TGCAGTGCCCCCGCTACGGGTACAGGGAACACTGAAGCTTTCTTT
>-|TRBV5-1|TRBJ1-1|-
CASSSETVNTEAFF
TGCGCCAGCAGCTCGGAGACCGTGAACACTGAAGCTTTCTTT
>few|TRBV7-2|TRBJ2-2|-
CASSLGVVTGELFF
TGTGCCAGCAGCTTAGGAGTGGTTACCGGGGAGCTGTTTTTT
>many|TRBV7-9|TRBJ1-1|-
CASSSSRHKSTEAFF
TGTGCCAGCAGCTCCTCCCGACACAAATCCACTGAAGCTTTCTTT
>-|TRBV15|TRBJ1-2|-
CATSRDRLQEPYGYTF
TGTGCCACCAGCAGAGATCGATTGCAGGAGCCTTATGGCTACACCTTC
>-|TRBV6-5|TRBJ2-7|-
CASRTGQSAFSYEQYF
TGTGCCAGCAGGACTGGACAGTCCGCATTCTCCTACGAGCAGTACTTC
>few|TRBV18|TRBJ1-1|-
CASSPDTRNTEAFF
TGTGCCAGCTCACCAGACACACGGAACACTGAAGCTTTCTTT
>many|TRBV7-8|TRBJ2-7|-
CASSLGRYEQYF
TGTGCCAGCAGCTTAGGCCGCTACGAGCAGTACTTC
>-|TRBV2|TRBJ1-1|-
CASSEGVRTEAFF
TGTGCCAGCAGTGAGGGGGTTCGCACTGAAGCTTTCTTT
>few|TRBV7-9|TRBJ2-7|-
CASSLLEPPYEQYF
TGTGCCAGCAGTCTACTAGAGCCTCCCTACGAGCAGTACTTC
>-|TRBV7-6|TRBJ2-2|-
CASSLLAYRDNTGELFF
TGTGCCAGCAGCTTATTGGCGTACCGGGACAATACCGGGGAGCTGTTTTTT
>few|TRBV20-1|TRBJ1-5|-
CSAREFRNQPQHF
TGCAGTGCTAGAGAGTTTCGCAATCAGCCCCAGCATTTT
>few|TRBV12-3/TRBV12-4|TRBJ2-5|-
CASTTSLAGQQETQYF
TGTGCCAGCACCACCTCCTTGGCGGGACAACAAGAGACCCAGTACTTC
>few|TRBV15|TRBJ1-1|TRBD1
CATRRGQAGTEAFF
TGTGCCACCCGGAGAGGACAGGCGGGAACTGAAGCTTTCTTT
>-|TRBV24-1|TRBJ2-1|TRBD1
CATSDLTGPNHNEQFF
TGTGCCACCAGTGACCTGACAGGGCCTAATCACAATGAGCAGTTCTTC
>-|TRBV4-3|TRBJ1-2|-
CASSQPGTYYGYTF
TGCGCCAGCAGCCAACCCGGCACATACTATGGCTACACCTTC